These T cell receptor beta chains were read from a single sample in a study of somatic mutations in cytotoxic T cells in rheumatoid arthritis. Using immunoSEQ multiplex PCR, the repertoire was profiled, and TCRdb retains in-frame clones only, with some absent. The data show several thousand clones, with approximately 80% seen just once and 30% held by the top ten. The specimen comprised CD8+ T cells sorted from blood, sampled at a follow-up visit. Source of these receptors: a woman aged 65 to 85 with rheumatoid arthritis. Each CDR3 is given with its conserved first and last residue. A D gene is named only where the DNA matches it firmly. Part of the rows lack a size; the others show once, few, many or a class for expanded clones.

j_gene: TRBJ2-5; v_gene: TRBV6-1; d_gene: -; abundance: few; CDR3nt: TGTGCCAGCAGTGGAGGGAAGGAGCAAGAGACCCAGTACTTC; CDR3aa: CASSGGKEQETQYF
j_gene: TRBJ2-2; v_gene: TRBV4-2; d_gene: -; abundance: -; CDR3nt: TGTGCCAGCAGCCAATTCGGGGGTTCGGGGGCCGGGGAGCTGTTTTTT; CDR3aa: CASSQFGGSGAGELFF
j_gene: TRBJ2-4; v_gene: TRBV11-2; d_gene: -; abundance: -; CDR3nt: TGTGCCAGCAGCCCGCGGGTAACCAAAAACATTCAGTACTTC; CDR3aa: CASSPRVTKNIQYF
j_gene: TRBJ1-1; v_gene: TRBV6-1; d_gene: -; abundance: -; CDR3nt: TGTGCCAGCAGTGAGATTATTGCAAACACTGAAGCTTTCTTT; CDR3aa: CASSEIIANTEAFF
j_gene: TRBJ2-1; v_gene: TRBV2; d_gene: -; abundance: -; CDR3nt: TGTGCCTCTTTTGAGGGCGGAAACAATGAGCAGTTCTTC; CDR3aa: CASFEGGNNEQFF
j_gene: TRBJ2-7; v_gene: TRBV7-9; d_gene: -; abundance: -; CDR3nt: TGTGCCAGCAGCTTTATAGGGTCGCCCTACGAGCAGTACTTC; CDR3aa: CASSFIGSPYEQYF
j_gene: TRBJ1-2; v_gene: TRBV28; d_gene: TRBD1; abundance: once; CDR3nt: TGTGCCAGCAGTAACTTCCAGGGGGCAGTGGGGGGCTACACCTTC; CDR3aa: CASSNFQGAVGGYTF
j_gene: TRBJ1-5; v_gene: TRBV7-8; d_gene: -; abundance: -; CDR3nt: TGTGCCAGCAGCTTAGGGAGGGGTAGGAATCAGCCCCAGCATTTT; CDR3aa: CASSLGRGRNQPQHF
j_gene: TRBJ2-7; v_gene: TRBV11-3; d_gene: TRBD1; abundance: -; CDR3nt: TGTGCCAGCAGCCATCGGGACAGGGCCATCGAGCAGTACTTC; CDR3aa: CASSHRDRAIEQYF
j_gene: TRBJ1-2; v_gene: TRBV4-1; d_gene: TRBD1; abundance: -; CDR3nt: TGCGCCAGCAGCCTACTCTTCGGACAGGGGGAAGACGATGGCTACACCTTC; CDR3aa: CASSLLFGQGEDDGYTF
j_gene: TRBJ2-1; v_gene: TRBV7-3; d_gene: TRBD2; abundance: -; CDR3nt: TGTGCCAGCAGCGAGCGGGGGGGCTCCTACAATGAGCAGTTCTTC; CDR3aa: CASSERGGSYNEQFF
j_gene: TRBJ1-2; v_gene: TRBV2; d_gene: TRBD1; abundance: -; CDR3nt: TGTGCCAGCAGCGACTCCGGGACAGGGGGGTATGGCTACACCTTC; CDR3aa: CASSDSGTGGYGYTF
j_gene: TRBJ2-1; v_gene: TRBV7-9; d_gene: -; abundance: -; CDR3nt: TGTGCCAGCAGCTTAGAGACTGACAATGAGCAGTTCTTC; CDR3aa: CASSLETDNEQFF
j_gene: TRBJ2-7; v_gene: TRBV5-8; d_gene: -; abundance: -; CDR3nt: TGTGCCAGCCCCATAAACCCCTACGAGCAGTACTTC; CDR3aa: CASPINPYEQYF
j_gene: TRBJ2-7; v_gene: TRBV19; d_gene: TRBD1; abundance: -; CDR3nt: TGTGCCAGTAGTAACTCCGGGACAGCTTACGAGCAGTACTTC; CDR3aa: CASSNSGTAYEQYF
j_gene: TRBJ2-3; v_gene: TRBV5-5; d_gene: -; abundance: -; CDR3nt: TGTGCCAGCAGCTTGTCCCTGACTAGTCCAGATACGCAGTATTTT; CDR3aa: CASSLSLTSPDTQYF
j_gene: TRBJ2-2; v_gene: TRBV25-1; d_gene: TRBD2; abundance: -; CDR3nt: TGTGCCACCTCTCAAGGGAGGGACACCGGGGAGCTGTTTTTT; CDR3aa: CATSQGRDTGELFF
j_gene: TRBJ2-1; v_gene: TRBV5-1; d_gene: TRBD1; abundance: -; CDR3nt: TGCGCCAGCAGCTCCACAGGGGGCGTTGTCAATGAGCAGTTCTTC; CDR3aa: CASSSTGGVVNEQFF
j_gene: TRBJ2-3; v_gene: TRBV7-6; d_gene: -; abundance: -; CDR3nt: TGTGCCAGCAGCAAGAAAGGCGAAGATACGCAGTATTTT; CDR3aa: CASSKKGEDTQYF
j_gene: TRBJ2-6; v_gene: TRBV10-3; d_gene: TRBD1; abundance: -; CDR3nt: TGTGCCATCAGGTCCTGGGACAGGGGGCTAGGTGGGGCCAACGTCCTGACTTTC; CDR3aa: CAIRSWDRGLGGANVLTF
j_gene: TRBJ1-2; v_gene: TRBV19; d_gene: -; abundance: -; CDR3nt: TGTGCCAGTAGTACACAGAAGTTCTATGGCTACACCTTC; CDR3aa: CASSTQKFYGYTF
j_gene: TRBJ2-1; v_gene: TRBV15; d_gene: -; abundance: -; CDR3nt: TGTGCCACCAGCGCCCGCTCGGGGTACAATGAGCAGTTCTTC; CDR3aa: CATSARSGYNEQFF
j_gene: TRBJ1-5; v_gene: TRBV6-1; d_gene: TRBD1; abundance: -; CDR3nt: TGTGCCAGCAGTAAAGGGACAGGAGAATATAGCAATCAGCCCCAGCATTTT; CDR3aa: CASSKGTGEYSNQPQHF
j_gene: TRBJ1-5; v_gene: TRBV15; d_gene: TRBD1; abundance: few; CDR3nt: TGTGCCACCGGATACGACAGGGGTAAGAATCAGCCCCAGCATTTT; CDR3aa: CATGYDRGKNQPQHF
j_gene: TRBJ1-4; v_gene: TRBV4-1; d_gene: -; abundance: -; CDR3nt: TGCGCCAGCAGCCAAAAAGTTATAAGTCATGAAAAACTGTTTTTT; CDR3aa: CASSQKVISHEKLFF
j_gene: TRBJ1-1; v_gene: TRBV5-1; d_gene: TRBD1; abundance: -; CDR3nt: TGCGCCAGCAGCTCCACCGGGACAGGGGAATTAAACACTGAAGCTTTCTTT; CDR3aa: CASSSTGTGELNTEAFF
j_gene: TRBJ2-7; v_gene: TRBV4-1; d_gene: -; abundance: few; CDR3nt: TGCGCCAGCAGCCGAAACGGGGCCTACGAGCAGTACTTC; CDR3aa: CASSRNGAYEQYF
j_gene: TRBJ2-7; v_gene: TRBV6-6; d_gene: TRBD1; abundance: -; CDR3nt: TGTGCCAGCAGTTACGGGACAGGGGAGTACGAGCAGTACTTC; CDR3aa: CASSYGTGEYEQYF
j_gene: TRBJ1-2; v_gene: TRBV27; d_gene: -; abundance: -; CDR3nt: TGTGCCAGCAGTCCCTGGGGAAACTATGGCTACACCTTC; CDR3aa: CASSPWGNYGYTF
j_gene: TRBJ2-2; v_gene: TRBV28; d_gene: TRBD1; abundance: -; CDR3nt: TGTGCCAGCAGTTTTTCTCCCAGGGGGCGCTTCACCGGGGAGCTGTTTTTT; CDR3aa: CASSFSPRGRFTGELFF
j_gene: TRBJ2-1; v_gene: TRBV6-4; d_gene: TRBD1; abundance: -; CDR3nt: TGTGCCAGCAGTGACTCACCGACAGGGGGCACTGAGCAGTTCTTC; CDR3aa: CASSDSPTGGTEQFF
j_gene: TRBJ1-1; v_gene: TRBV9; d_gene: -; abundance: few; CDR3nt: TGTGCCAGTTCCGAGGGGACTGAAGCTTTCTTT; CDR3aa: CASSEGTEAFF
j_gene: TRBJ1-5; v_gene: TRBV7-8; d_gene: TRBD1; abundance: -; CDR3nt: TGTGCTAGCAGCTTAGAGGGGGCTAGCAATCAGCCCCAGCATTTT; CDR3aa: CASSLEGASNQPQHF
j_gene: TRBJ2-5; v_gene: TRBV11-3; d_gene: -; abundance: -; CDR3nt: TGTGCCAGCAGCTTGGACAGTTTGCAGACCCAGTACTTC; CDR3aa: CASSLDSLQTQYF